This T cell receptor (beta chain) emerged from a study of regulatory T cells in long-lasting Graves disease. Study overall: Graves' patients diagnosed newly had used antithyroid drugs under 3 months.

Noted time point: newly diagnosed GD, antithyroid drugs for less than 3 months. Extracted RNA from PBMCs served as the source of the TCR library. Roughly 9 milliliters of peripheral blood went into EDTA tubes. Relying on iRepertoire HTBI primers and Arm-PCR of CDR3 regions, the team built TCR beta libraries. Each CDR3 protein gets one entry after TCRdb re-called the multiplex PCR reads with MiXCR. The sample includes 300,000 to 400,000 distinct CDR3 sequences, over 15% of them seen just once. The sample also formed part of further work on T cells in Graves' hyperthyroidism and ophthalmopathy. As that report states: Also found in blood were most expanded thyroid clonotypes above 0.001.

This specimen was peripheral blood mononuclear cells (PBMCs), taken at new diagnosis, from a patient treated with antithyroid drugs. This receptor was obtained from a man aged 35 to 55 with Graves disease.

Written as DNA, the CDR3 is TGTGCCAGTAGTAGAGACGGGGGACGGACCGGGGAGCTGTTTTTT. It codes for CASSRDGGRTGELFF. V is TRBV19 and J is TRBJ2-2, with D maybe TRBD2 (6 bases). Germline lookup yields CDR1 LNHDA and CDR2 SQIVND (reference sequence). There are 15 residues in the CDR3. The V gene lost 4 bases and the J gene lost 5 bases, with 14 bases spanning the gap.